The clone carrying this T cell receptor beta chain showed up just a few times. An end of the junction differs from the germline gene, which may be a read error. Germline CDR1 and CDR2: SQVTM and ANQGSEA. The length of the CDR3 is 15 residues. Primers used in a second PCR of about 6 to 11 cycles were a sample-barcoded 5' primer and a J-beta primer mix. MiXCR, applied by TCRdb to the 5' RACE reads, yields one record per CDR3 protein. In the table there are around 1,700,000 distinct CDR3 sequences, 28% of which are singletons. This specimen belongs to a study of blood T cells in healthy people across ages.

Sequencing used blood. The chain links TRBV29-1 to TRBJ2-1; perhaps TRBD1 as D (7 bases). The TCR was taken from a woman aged 25 to 39 in good health. The CDR3 coding sequence is TGCGGCGTTGTGGGACGGAGGGGGCTCGAGGATGAGCAGTTCTTC. It translates to CGVVGRRGLEDEQFF.